The rows below give T cell receptor beta chains drawn from one sample of a study of graft-versus-host responses after intestinal transplantation. These receptors are not linked to any known antigen. Assay used: immunoSEQ multiplex PCR; TCRdb lists only in-frame clones, some missing. The repertoire holds about 120,000 clones, with roughly 95% as singletons. Sequenced here: unstimulated CD8+ T cells sorted from spleen or lymph node cells, sampled before intestinal transplant. Receptor source: a human donor who received an intestinal transplant. Both conserved end residues are part of each CDR3. A D gene is named only where the DNA matches it firmly. Only some rows state a clone size, as once, few, many or a class for expanded clones.

>TRBV6-5|TRBJ2-1|.|.
TGTGCCAGCAGTTACTTTGGGGAGATGAATGAGCAGTTCTTC
CASSYFGEMNEQFF
>TRBV28|TRBJ2-7|.|.
TGTGCCAGCCGTGAGCGAGGCGGCAGTACCTACGAGCAGTACTTC
CASRERGGSTYEQYF
>TRBV19|TRBJ2-3|TRBD1|.
TGTGCCAGTAGTATTGGAGACAGGGAGAGGGATACGCAGTATTTT
CASSIGDRERDTQYF
>TRBV28|TRBJ1-5|TRBD1|.
TGTGCCAGCAGTTTGGGGACAGGGGGACAGCCCCAGCATTTT
CASSLGTGGQPQHF
>TRBV27|TRBJ2-5|.|.
TGTGCCAGCAGTTTATTGGGGGAGGAGGGGGCCCAGTACTTC
CASSLLGEEGAQYF
>TRBV13|TRBJ2-3|TRBD2|.
TGTGCCAGCAGAAGAGCGGGAGTTGGGACAGATACGCAGTATTTT
CASRRAGVGTDTQYF
>TRBV5-6|TRBJ1-1|TRBD1|.
TGTGCCAGCAGCTTGGCGACAGGGTTGAACACTGAAGCTTTCTTT
CASSLATGLNTEAFF
>TRBV7-7|TRBJ2-7|TRBD1|.
TGTGCTAGCAGCTTAAGGGGCAGGGGGCTCGACGAGCAGTACTTC
CASSLRGRGLDEQYF
>TRBV5-6|TRBJ1-1|TRBD1|.
TGTGCCAGCAGCTGGGGGACAGACCACACTGAAGCTTTCTTT
CASSWGTDHTEAFF
>TRBV2|TRBJ1-4|.|.
TGTGCCAGCGGAGCACAGGTACCTAATGAAAAACTGTTTTTT
CASGAQVPNEKLFF
>TRBV9|TRBJ1-6|.|.
TGTGCCAGCAGCGAAGGAACGGGGTCAGGCAATTCACCCCTCCACTTT
CASSEGTGSGNSPLHF
>TRBV4-1|TRBJ1-1|.|.
TGCGCCAGCAGCCAAGATAACGGCGGCAAGAGAGCTTTCTTT
CASSQDNGGKRAFF
>TRBV5-1|TRBJ1-1|.|.
TGCGCCAGCAGCCCGGGACAGAACACTGAAGCTTTCTTT
CASSPGQNTEAFF
>TRBV7-8|TRBJ2-7|TRBD1|.
TGTGCCAGCAGACCCGGGACAGGGGGCCACGAGCAGTACTTC
CASRPGTGGHEQYF
>TRBV7-8|TRBJ2-7|TRBD1|.
TGTGCCAGCAGCCCCGGACAGGGCCCCTCTTACGAGCAGTACTTC
CASSPGQGPSYEQYF
>TRBV7-8|TRBJ2-7|.|.
TGTGCCAGCAGCTTTGGGGGCACCTACGAGCAGTACTTC
CASSFGGTYEQYF
>TRBV14|TRBJ2-7|TRBD1|.
TGTGCCAGCAGCCAAGATAGGGGGCACCCCTTAACCTACGAGCAGTACTTC
CASSQDRGHPLTYEQYF
>TRBV7-9|TRBJ2-3|TRBD2|.
TGTGCCAGCAGCTTACTAGCGGGTACGCCGCCAGATACGCAGTATTTT
CASSLLAGTPPDTQYF
>TRBV6-1|TRBJ1-1|.|once
TGTGCCAGCAGTGAATTTGACTACCGCTCTGAAGCTTTCTTT
CASSEFDYRSEAFF
>TRBV28|TRBJ2-5|.|.
TGTGCCAGCAGTTTAACTGGGTCAGAGACCCAGTACTTC
CASSLTGSETQYF
>TRBV28|TRBJ2-2|.|.
TGTGCCAGCAGTTTAAACCCTTGGGGAAGCCTATTACGGGGGGAGCTGTTTTTT
CASSLNPWGSLLRGELFF
>TRBV4-1|TRBJ2-7|.|.
TGCGCCAGCAGCCAAAGGTCAGGGTACGAGCAGTACTTC
CASSQRSGYEQYF
>TRBV5-8|TRBJ1-5|TRBD1|.
TGTGCCAGCAGCTTAGGGGGACAGGGGGCGTATCAGCCCCAGCATTTT
CASSLGGQGAYQPQHF
>TRBV6-1|TRBJ2-3|.|.
TGTGCCAGCAGTGAAGTGTTGGGGTTGCCTACCACAGATACGCAGTATTTT
CASSEVLGLPTTDTQYF
>TRBV30|TRBJ1-4|.|.
TGTGCCTGGAGTATTGGGGCAACTAATGAAAAACTGTTTTTT
CAWSIGATNEKLFF
>TRBV11-2|TRBJ2-3|TRBD2|.
TGTGCCAGCAGCTTAGGGGGACTAAGCGATACGCAGTATTTT
CASSLGGLSDTQYF
>TRBV13|TRBJ2-1|.|.
TGTGCCAGCAGCTTGCAGGAGAGCGAGCAGTTCTTC
CASSLQESEQFF
>TRBV4-1|TRBJ1-5|TRBD1|.
TGCGCCAGCAGCCAAGTAACAGGGGAAGATCAGCCCCAGCATTTT
CASSQVTGEDQPQHF
>TRBV10-2|TRBJ1-5|.|.
TGCGCCAGTTCTGAAGGGAATCAGCCCCAGCATTTT
CASSEGNQPQHF
>TRBV19|TRBJ2-1|TRBD1|few
TGTGCCAGTAGTATGGTGACAGGGGGCTTCTATGAGCAGTTCTTC
CASSMVTGGFYEQFF
>TRBV19|TRBJ1-1|TRBD1|.
TGTGCCAGTAGTGCCGGAAGGACAGGGAACACTGAAGCTTTCTTT
CASSAGRTGNTEAFF
>TRBV27|TRBJ2-2|.|.
TGTGCCAGCAGTTGGGCAGACAGGTTGACCGGGGAGCTGTTTTTT
CASSWADRLTGELFF
>TRBV27|TRBJ2-7|.|.
TGTGCCAGCAGTTTAACTGGACTTACCTACGAGCAGTACTTC
CASSLTGLTYEQYF
>TRBV20-1|TRBJ1-2|.|once
TGCAGTGCCAGGGGAGGGTATGGCTACACCTTC
CSARGGYGYTF
>TRBV7-9|TRBJ2-5|.|.
TGTGCCAGCAGCCAAGTTCCCCAAGAGACCCAGTACTTC
CASSQVPQETQYF
>TRBV28|TRBJ2-7|TRBD2|.
TGTGCCAGCAGCTCACCGGGACTAGCGGCCTACGAGCAGTACTTC
CASSSPGLAAYEQYF
>TRBV5-4|TRBJ1-1|.|.
TGTGCCAGCAGCTTGCGAGTCGGGTCTGAAGCTTTCTTT
CASSLRVGSEAFF
>TRBV5-4|TRBJ2-1|TRBD2|.
TGTGCCAGCAGCTTTAGCGGGAGGGCCTTGTACAATGAGCAGTTCTTC
CASSFSGRALYNEQFF
>TRBV27|TRBJ2-5|TRBD2|.
TGTGCCAGCAGTTTATCGCGGGAGGGCCTAAGGACCCAGTACTTC
CASSLSREGLRTQYF
>TRBV10-3|TRBJ2-7|TRBD1|few
TGTGCCTCAAGGACAGGGGTCTACTACGAGCAGTACTTC
CASRTGVYYEQYF
>TRBV7-9|TRBJ1-5|TRBD1|once
TGTGCCAGCAGCTTAGGGGGACAGGGTAGGAATCAGCCCCAGCATTTT
CASSLGGQGRNQPQHF
>TRBV4-2|TRBJ1-5|.|.
TGTGCCAGCAGCCAAGACCCTGAAAGCAATCAGCCCCAGCATTTT
CASSQDPESNQPQHF
>TRBV9|TRBJ1-1|.|.
TGTGCCAGCAGCGTCGTAGCGGGGACTGAAGCTTTCTTT
CASSVVAGTEAFF
>TRBV4-1|TRBJ1-1|TRBD1|.
TGCGCCAGCAGCCAAGTCACAGGGGAGGCCACTGAAGCTTTCTTT
CASSQVTGEATEAFF
>TRBV6-5|TRBJ2-1|.|.
TGTGCCAGCAGTTACGGGCCAGACTACAATGAGCAGTTCTTC
CASSYGPDYNEQFF
>TRBV4-1|TRBJ2-7|TRBD2|.
TGCGCCAGCAGCCCCATAGCGGGAGCCACCTACGAGCAGTACTTC
CASSPIAGATYEQYF
>TRBV7-8|TRBJ1-1|TRBD1|.
TGTGCCAGCAGCTTCGCTCCGGCAGCACAGGGGAGGAACACTGAAGCTTTCTTT
CASSFAPAAQGRNTEAFF
>TRBV6-1|TRBJ1-1|.|.
TGTGCCAGCAGTCCCGCAGGGGAGAACACTGAAGCTTTCTTT
CASSPAGENTEAFF
>TRBV7-3|TRBJ2-1|TRBD2|.
TGTGCCAGCGGTGGGGGCCTAGCGGGAGGGCGCTCCTACAATGAGCAGTTCTTC
CASGGGLAGGRSYNEQFF
>TRBV11-1|TRBJ2-7|.|.
TGTGCCAGCAGCTTAAAGTATTCGGAGCAGTACTTC
CASSLKYSEQYF
>TRBV7-7|TRBJ2-3|TRBD2|.
TGTGCCAGCAGCTCCGGACTAGCGGGCACAGATACGCAGTATTTT
CASSSGLAGTDTQYF
>TRBV1|TRBJ2-4|.|.
TGCACCAGCAGCCAAGGAGCGGGAGGTGTGTCGGCCAAAAACATTCAGTACTTC
CTSSQGAGGVSAKNIQYF
>TRBV5-5|TRBJ1-1|.|.
TGTGCCAGCAGCTTGGTGCGGCAGTACACTGAAGCTTTCTTT
CASSLVRQYTEAFF
>TRBV4-1|TRBJ2-7|TRBD1|.
TGCGCCAGCAGCCAAGGGACAGGGGAGTCCTACGAGCAGTACTTC
CASSQGTGESYEQYF
>TRBV28|TRBJ1-5|TRBD1|.
TGTGCCAGCAGCCCAAGGGGACAGCCTACGGCCCAGCATTTT
CASSPRGQPTAQHF
>TRBV19|TRBJ2-7|.|.
TGTGCCAGTAGTATGCCCCTTCCGGGCCGAACCTACGAGCAGTACTTC
CASSMPLPGRTYEQYF
>TRBV9|TRBJ2-3|.|.
TGTGCCAGCAGCCCGACCGTAGATACGCAGTATTTT
CASSPTVDTQYF
>TRBV30|TRBJ2-3|.|.
TGTGCCTGGAGTGTAGGGTCGGGAGATACGCAGTATTTT
CAWSVGSGDTQYF